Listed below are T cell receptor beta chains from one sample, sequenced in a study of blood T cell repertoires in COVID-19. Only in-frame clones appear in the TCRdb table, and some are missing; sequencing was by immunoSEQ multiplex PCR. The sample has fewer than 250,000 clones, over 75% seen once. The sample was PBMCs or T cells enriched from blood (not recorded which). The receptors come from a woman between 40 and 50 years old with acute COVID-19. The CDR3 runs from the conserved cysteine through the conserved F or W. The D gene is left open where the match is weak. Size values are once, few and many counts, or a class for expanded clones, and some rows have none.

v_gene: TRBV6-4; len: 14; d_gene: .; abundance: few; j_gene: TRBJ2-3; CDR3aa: CASSLGSGGDTQYF; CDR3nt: TGTGCCAGCAGCCTCGGGAGTGGGGGAGATACGCAGTATTTT
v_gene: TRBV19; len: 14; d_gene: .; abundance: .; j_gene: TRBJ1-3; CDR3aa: CASSTGDGGNTIYF; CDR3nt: TGTGCCAGTAGTACAGGGGATGGCGGAAACACCATATATTTT
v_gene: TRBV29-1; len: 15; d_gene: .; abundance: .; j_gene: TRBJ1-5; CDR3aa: CSVEGIGQRIKPQHF; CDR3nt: TGCAGCGTTGAAGGAATCGGACAGAGGATCAAACCCCAGCATTTT
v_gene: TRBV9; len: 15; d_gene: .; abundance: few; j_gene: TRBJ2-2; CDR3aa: CASSVGTVHTGELFF; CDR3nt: TGTGCCAGCAGCGTAGGTACGGTCCACACCGGGGAGCTGTTTTTT
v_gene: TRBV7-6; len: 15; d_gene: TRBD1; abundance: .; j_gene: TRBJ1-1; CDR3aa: CASSSPGTGIPEAFF; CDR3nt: TGTGCCAGCAGCTCCCCCGGGACAGGGATCCCTGAAGCTTTCTTT
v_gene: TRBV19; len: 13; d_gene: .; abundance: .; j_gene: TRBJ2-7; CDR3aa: CASGHGNSYEQYF; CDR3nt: TGTGCCAGTGGGCACGGCAACTCCTACGAGCAGTACTTC
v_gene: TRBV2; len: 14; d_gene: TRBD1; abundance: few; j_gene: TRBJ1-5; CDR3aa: CASRDRGVYQPQHF; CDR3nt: TGTGCCAGCCGTGACAGGGGCGTATATCAGCCCCAGCATTTT
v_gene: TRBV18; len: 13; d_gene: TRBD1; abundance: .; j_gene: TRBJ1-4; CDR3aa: CASSPGQEEKLFF; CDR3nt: TGTGCCAGCTCCCCAGGACAGGAGGAAAAACTGTTTTTT
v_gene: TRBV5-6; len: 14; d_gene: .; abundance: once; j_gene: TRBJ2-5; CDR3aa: CASSEPDFQETQYF; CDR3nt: TGTGCCAGCAGCGAACCGGACTTTCAAGAGACCCAGTACTTC
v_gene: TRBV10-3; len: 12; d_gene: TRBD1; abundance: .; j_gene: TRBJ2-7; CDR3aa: CAINRQGSEQYF; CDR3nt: TGTGCCATCAACCGACAGGGTTCCGAGCAGTACTTC
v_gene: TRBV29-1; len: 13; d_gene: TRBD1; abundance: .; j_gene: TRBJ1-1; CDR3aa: CSLGTGGNTEAFF; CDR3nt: TGCAGCCTCGGGACAGGGGGGAACACTGAAGCTTTCTTT
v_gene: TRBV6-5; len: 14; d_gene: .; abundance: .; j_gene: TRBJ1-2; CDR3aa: CASSYLRESSGYTF; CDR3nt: TGTGCCAGCAGTTACTTAAGAGAATCAAGTGGCTACACCTTC
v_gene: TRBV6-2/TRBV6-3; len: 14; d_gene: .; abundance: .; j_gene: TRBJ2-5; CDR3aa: CASSPDSTGETQYF; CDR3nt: TGTGCCAGCAGCCCCGACTCCACCGGTGAGACCCAGTACTTC
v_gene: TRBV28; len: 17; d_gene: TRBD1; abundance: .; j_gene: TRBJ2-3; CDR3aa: CASSSLPGTGIPDTQYF; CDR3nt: TGTGCCAGCAGTTCCCTCCCGGGGACAGGGATCCCAGATACGCAGTATTTT
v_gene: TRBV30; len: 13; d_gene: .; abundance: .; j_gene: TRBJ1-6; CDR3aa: CAWSENYGSPLHF; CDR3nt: TGTGCCTGGAGTGAGAACTACGGGTCACCCCTCCACTTT
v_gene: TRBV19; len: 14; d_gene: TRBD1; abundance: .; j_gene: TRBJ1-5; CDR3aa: CASSGTGPAGPQHF; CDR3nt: TGTGCCAGTAGCGGGACAGGTCCTGCGGGGCCCCAGCATTTT
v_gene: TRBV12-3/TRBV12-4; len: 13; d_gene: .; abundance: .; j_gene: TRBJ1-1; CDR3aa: CASVRQANTEAFF; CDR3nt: TGTGCCAGCGTACGGCAGGCGAACACTGAAGCTTTCTTT
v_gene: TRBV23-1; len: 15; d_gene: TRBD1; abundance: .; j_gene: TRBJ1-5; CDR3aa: CASSRRTGGGQPQHF; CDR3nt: TGCGCCAGCAGTCGAAGGACAGGGGGGGGTCAGCCCCAGCATTTT
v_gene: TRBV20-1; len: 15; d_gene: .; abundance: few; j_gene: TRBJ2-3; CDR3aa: CSASDGTSEVDTQYF; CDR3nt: TGCAGTGCTAGTGACGGAACTAGTGAGGTGGATACGCAGTATTTT
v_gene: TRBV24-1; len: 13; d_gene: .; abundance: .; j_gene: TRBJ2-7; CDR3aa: CATSDLGGYEQYF; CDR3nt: TGTGCCACCAGTGACCTAGGAGGCTACGAGCAGTACTTC
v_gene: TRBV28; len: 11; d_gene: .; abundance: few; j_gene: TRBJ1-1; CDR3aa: CASSLGTKAFF; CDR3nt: TGTGCCAGCAGTCTAGGAACAAAGGCTTTCTTT
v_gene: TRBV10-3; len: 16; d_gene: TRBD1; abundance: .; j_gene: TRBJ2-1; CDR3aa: CAISDQGQGALNEQFF; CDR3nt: TGTGCCATCAGCGACCAGGGACAGGGGGCGCTGAATGAGCAGTTCTTC
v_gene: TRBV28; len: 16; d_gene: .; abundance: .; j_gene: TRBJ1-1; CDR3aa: CASSFPRVPMNTEAFF; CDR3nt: TGTGCCAGCAGTTTCCCCCGGGTGCCCATGAACACTGAAGCTTTCTTT
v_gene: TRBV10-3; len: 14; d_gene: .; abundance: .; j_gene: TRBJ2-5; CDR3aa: CAISLQGNQETQYF; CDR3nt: TGTGCCATCAGCCTACAGGGAAACCAAGAGACCCAGTACTTC
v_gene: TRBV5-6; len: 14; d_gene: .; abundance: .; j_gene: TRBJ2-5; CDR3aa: CASSRQQGTETQYF; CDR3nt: TGTGCCAGCAGCCGGCAACAGGGAACGGAGACCCAGTACTTC
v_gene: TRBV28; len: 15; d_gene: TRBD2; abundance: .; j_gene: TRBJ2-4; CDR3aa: CASSMTSGSGNIQYF; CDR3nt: TGTGCCAGCAGTATGACTAGCGGGAGTGGAAACATTCAGTACTTC
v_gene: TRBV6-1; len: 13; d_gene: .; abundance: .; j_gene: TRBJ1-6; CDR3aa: CASSESRVLPLHF; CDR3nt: TGTGCCAGCAGTGAGTCCAGGGTTTTACCCCTCCACTTT
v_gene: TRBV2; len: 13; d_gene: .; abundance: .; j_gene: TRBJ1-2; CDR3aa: CASRDSRSYGYTF; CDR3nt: TGTGCCAGCAGGGACTCCCGATCCTATGGCTACACCTTC
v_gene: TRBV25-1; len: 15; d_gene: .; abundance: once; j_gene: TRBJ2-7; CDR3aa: CASSDGVLSSYEQYF; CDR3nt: TGTGCCAGCAGTGATGGAGTGCTGAGCTCCTACGAGCAGTACTTC
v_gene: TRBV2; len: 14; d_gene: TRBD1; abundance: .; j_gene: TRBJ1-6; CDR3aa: CASSSDRGNSPLHF; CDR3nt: TGTGCCAGCAGTTCGGACAGGGGTAATTCACCCCTCCACTTT
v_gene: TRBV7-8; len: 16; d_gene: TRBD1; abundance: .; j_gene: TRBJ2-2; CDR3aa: CASSLVGTANTGELFF; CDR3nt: TGTGCCAGCAGCTTGGTCGGGACAGCGAACACCGGGGAGCTGTTTTTT
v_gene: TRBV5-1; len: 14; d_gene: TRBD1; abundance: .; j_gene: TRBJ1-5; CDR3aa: CASSLEGQSTPQHF; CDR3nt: TGCGCCAGCAGCTTGGAGGGACAGTCGACGCCCCAGCATTTT
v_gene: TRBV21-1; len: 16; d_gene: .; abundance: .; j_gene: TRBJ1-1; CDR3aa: CASPTGTGMPNTEAFF; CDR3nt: TGTGCCAGCCCGACCGGGACAGGGATGCCCAACACTGAAGCTTTCTTT
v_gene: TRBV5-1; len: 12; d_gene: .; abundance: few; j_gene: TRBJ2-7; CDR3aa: CASSYSGYEQYF; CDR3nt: TGCGCCAGCAGTTATAGCGGCTACGAGCAGTACTTC
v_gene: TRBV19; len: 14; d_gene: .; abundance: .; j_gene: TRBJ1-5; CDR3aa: CATRGVLSNQPQHF; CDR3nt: TGTGCCACTCGGGGAGTTTTAAGCAATCAGCCCCAGCATTTT
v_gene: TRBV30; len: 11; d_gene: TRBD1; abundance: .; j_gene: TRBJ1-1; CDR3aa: CARRGPTEAFF; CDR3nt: TGTGCTCGCAGGGGGCCGACTGAAGCTTTCTTT
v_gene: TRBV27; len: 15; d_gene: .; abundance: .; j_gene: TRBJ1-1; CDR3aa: CASSLGPMPGTEAFF; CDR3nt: TGTGCCAGCAGTTTAGGGCCGATGCCTGGCACTGAAGCTTTCTTT
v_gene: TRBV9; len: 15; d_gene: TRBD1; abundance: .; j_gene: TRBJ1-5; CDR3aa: CASSVGGQLNQPQHF; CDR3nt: TGTGCCAGCAGCGTAGGGGGACAGCTCAATCAGCCCCAGCATTTT
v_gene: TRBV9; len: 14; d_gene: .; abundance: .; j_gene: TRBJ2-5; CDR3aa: CASSPPTLQETQYF; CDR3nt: TGTGCCAGCAGCCCACCGACTCTCCAAGAGACCCAGTACTTC
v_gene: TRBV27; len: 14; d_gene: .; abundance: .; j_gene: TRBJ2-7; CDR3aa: CASSKPGTTYEQYF; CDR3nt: TGTGCCAGCAGTAAACCGGGAACAACCTACGAGCAGTACTTC
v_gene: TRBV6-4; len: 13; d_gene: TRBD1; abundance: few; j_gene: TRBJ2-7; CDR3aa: CASSLDRGYEQYF; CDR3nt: TGTGCCAGCAGTTTGGACAGGGGCTACGAGCAGTACTTC
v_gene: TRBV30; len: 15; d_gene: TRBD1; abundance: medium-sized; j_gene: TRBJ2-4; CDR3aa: CAWSPLGQGGNIQYF; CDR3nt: TGTGCCTGGAGTCCTCTGGGACAGGGAGGAAACATTCAGTACTTC
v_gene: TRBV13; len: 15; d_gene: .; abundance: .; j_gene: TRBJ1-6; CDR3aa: CASSLGDLVGSPLHF; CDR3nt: TGTGCCAGCAGCTTGGGGGACTTGGTAGGATCACCCCTCCACTTT
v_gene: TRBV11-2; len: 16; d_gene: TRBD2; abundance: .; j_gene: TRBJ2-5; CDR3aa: CASSPGLAGTLGSQYF; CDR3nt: TGTGCCAGCAGCCCAGGACTAGCGGGAACCCTTGGGTCCCAGTACTTC
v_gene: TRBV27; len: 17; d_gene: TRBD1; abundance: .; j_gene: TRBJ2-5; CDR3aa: CASSFSGWTGGAKTQYF; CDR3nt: TGTGCCAGCAGTTTCTCCGGGTGGACAGGGGGCGCGAAGACCCAGTACTTC
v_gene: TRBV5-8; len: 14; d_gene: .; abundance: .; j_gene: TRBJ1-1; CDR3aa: CASSPLQGTTEAFF; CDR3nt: TGTGCCAGCAGCCCACTACAGGGTACCACTGAAGCTTTCTTT
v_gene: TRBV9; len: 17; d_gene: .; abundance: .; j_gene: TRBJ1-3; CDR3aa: CASSVGSGHSSGNTIYF; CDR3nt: TGTGCCAGCAGCGTAGGTTCCGGACATAGCTCTGGAAACACCATATATTTT